The 8 T cell receptor beta chains presented below share a single source sample, sequenced in a study of post-analysis software for immune sequencing data. Study conclusions and caveats: About five TRBV segments appeared more often in patients than in controls, and TRBV5-6, TRBV5-1 and TRBV20-1 were among these.

These TCRs' antigens remain unknown. Unique molecular identifiers had been added to the TCR beta cDNA libraries. TCRdb passed the PCR reads through MiXCR, listing each CDR3 protein once. The sample lists about 820,000 distinct CDR3 sequences, approximately 53% occurring once. Sequencing input: blood. These receptors were collected from a girl aged 5-17 years with multiple sclerosis.

The chain recombines TRBV10-3 with TRBJ2-5, with 7 nucleotides matching TRBD1. The CDR3 runs 13 residues. V lost 7 bases and J lost 4; bases outside the gene matches: 6. Germline CDR1 and CDR2: ENHRY and SYGVKD. The CDR3 loop reads CAINDREGETQYF. The CDR3 DNA sequence: TGTGCCATCAATGACAGGGAAGGAGAGACCCAGTACTTC.

The V gene is TRBV14, the J gene TRBJ1-1; D might be TRBD1 (5 bases). The CDR3 runs 15 residues. The germline V and J ends were trimmed by 4 bases and 8 bases, with 20 bases remaining between them. Looked up from germline, CDR1 is SGHDN and CDR2 is FVKESK. The CDR3 DNA reads TGTGCCAGCAGCCTCTTAGCCGGGGCAGCAGGGGAAGCTTTCTTT. Translating it yields CASSLLAGAAGEAFF.

The chain combines TRBV28 with TRBJ2-5, with TRBD1 matching 7 bases. The DNA end is a closer match to TRBJ2-7, so the J assignment may be wrong. The CDR3 covers 15 residues. Germline CDR1 MDHEN, CDR2 SYDVKM. CDR3 DNA: TGTGCCAGCAGTTTTGCCAGAACAGGGGAAAGCGAGCAGTACTTC. Its translation: CASSFARTGESEQYF.

A few counts support this clonotype. The V gene is TRBV5-1, the J gene TRBJ1-6; 9 bases agree with TRBD1. V was pared by 0 bases and J by 7 bases, with 5 bases of the junction left unmatched. Germline values: CDR1 SGHRS, CDR2 YFSETQ. CDR3 length: 16 residues. This CDR3 reads CASSLGTGDGNSPLHF. The CDR3, as DNA: TGCGCCAGCAGCTTGGGGACAGGGGACGGGAATTCACCCCTCCACTTT.

This rearrangement joins TRBV28 to TRBJ2-5, with D hard to call. V gave up 6 bases and J gave up 11 bases, with 19 bases separating them. The CDR3 length is 13 residues. The germline CDR1 and CDR2 sequences are MDHEN and SYDVKM. For the CDR3, the DNA is TGTGCCAGCAGCTTCCCCCCCGCCAAGAGGCAGTACTTC. Translated: CASSFPPAKRQYF. Drawing the rest from reference TRBV28 and TRBJ2-5, the complete variable domain is DVKVTQSSRYLVKRTGEKVFLECVQDMDHENMFWYRQDPGLGLRLIYFSYDVKMKEKGDIPEGYSVSREKKERFSLILESASTNQTSMYLCASSFPPAKRQYFGPGTRLLVL.

In nucleotides, the CDR3 is TGTGCCAGCGGACAGGGGGCGAACTATGGCTACACCTTC. Amino acid sequence: CASGQGANYGYTF. V usage is TRBV6-6 and J usage is TRBJ1-2; TRBD1 matches 11 bases. CDR1 MNHNY and CDR2 SVGAGI come from the germline V gene (reference sequence). Unmatched junction bases numbered 1, after V lost 8 bases and J lost 2 bases. The CDR3 sequence is 13 residues long.

The table lists this clonotype with a count of one. The gene calls are TRBV5-1 and TRBJ2-7; no firm D call. This CDR3 contains 16 residues. Germline V gives CDR1 SGHRS, CDR2 YFSETQ. Trimming left V 0 bases short and J 0 bases short, with 13 bases between. CDR3 loop: CASSLDSSSSSYEQYF. The CDR3 DNA is TGCGCCAGCAGCTTGGATAGTAGCTCGAGCTCCTACGAGCAGTACTTC. The full variable domain, its missing parts supplied by reference TRBV5-1 and TRBJ2-7, is KAGVTQTPRYLIKTRGQQVTLSCSPISGHRSVSWYQQTPGQGLQFLFEYFSETQRNKGNFPGRFSGRQFSNSRSEMNVSTLELGDSALYLCASSLDSSSSSYEQYFGPGTRLTVT.

The chain is built from TRBV5-1 and TRBJ1-2; a possible D gene is TRBD1 (5 bases). This CDR3 is 14 amino acids long. The germline V gene encodes CDR1 SGHRS and CDR2 YFSETQ. Deletions cut 3 bases from V and 4 bases from J, with 13 bases between. CDR3 coding DNA: TGCGCCAGCAGCTCTATGACAGCGAGCTATGGCTACACCTTC. Protein product: CASSSMTASYGYTF.